Each of the 24 T cell receptor beta chains below was sequenced from the same sample in a study of cytomegalovirus exposure and HLA in healthy donors. Primers included in the PCR were 60 Vbeta and 13 Jbeta primers. TCRdb's copy holds only in-frame clones and misses some; the assay was immunoSEQ multiplex PCR. The table lists some 150,000 clones, over 70% of them singletons. The specimen sequenced was PBMCs. These receptors originate from a woman between 40 and 50 years old in good health and CMV-seronegative.

The CDR3: CASTLAQGVDTQYF. CDR3 sequence (DNA): TGTGCCAGTACCCTGGCGCAGGGGGTTGATACGCAGTATTTT. The rearrangement links TRBV6-5 to TRBJ2-3; 7 bases align to TRBD1. The CDR3 is 14 amino acids. V shed 9 bases and J 6 bases; nucleotides not matched to a gene: 12. CDR1 and CDR2 (germline): MNHEY, SVGAGI.

The chain combines TRBV19 with TRBJ2-7; no clear D. Trimming took 6 bases from V and 4 from J, leaving 7 bases between them. The CDR3 has 11 residues. Germline CDR1 LNHDA, CDR2 SQIVND (reference sequence). CDR3 nucleotides: TGTGCCAGTAGCGACAAGTACGAGCAGTACTTC. It specifies CASSDKYEQYF.

The chain couples TRBV28 to TRBJ1-4; a weak D match, TRBD1 (5 bases). CDR1 is MDHEN, CDR2 SYDVKM, per germline. The V and J ends lost 6 bases and 8 bases respectively, with 16 bases between them. The CDR3 runs 14 residues. The CDR3 DNA sequence: TGTGCCAGCAGACCGGGGGATATCGGGGAAAAACTGTTTTTT. Encoded protein: CASRPGDIGEKLFF.

This clone was observed once. The rearrangement uses TRBV11-2 and TRBJ2-2; 14 nucleotides align to TRBD2. This CDR3 has 16 amino acids. The germline V gene has CDR1 SGHAT and CDR2 FQNNGV. J lost 4 bases, V lost 3 bases, and 1 base had no gene match. CDR3 protein: CASSFGLAGGTGELFF. The CDR3 nucleotides read TGTGCCAGCAGCTTTGGACTAGCGGGAGGCACCGGGGAGCTGTTTTTT.

The rearrangement uses TRBV11-3 and TRBJ2-5; D remains unclear. The J call may be incorrect, as the DNA end agrees better with TRBJ2-7. CDR1 SGHNT and CDR2 YENEEA come from the germline V gene. CDR3 length equals 14 residues. The CDR3: CASSQSAHSYEQYF. CDR3 DNA: TGTGCCAGCAGCCAGAGCGCACACTCCTACGAGCAGTACTTC.

The genes are TRBV6-1 and TRBJ2-6; D is possibly TRBD1 (6 bases). CDR3 length: 15 residues. Germline V gene sequence: CDR1 MNHNS, CDR2 SASEGT. Trimming cost V 8 bases and J 4 bases, with 15 bases left between them. Written as DNA, the CDR3 is TGTGCCAGCCAATTACAGGGTGCCGGGGCCAACGTCCTGACTTTC. Translating it yields CASQLQGAGANVLTF.

This rearrangement joins TRBV4-2 to TRBJ2-7; D not certain. Germline-derived CDR1 and CDR2 are LGHNA and YNFKEQ. The CDR3 covers 15 residues. With 0 bases removed from V and 5 bases from J, the gap between germline ends came to 14 bases. The CDR3 spells CASSQDGSAPDEQYF. For the CDR3, the DNA is TGTGCCAGCAGCCAAGATGGCAGCGCCCCCGACGAGCAGTACTTC.

The V and J genes are TRBV6-1 and TRBJ2-3; weak D call: TRBD1 (6 bases). V lost 4 bases and J 0 bases, leaving 11 bases between the germline ends. CDR1 MNHNS and CDR2 SASEGT come from the germline V gene. This CDR3 has 15 amino acids. CDR3: CASSAGQTSTDTQYF. In nucleotides, the CDR3 is TGTGCCAGCAGTGCCGGACAGACTAGCACAGATACGCAGTATTTT.

The chain recombines TRBV29-1 with TRBJ1-2; 12 bases map to TRBD1. The CDR3 runs to 15 residues. From germline, CDR1 is SQVTM and CDR2 ANQGSEA. Unmatched junction bases numbered 9, after V lost 6 bases and J lost 4 bases. The CDR3 DNA reads TGCAGCGTCAGCGGGACAGGGGGCAGCATCTATGGCTACACCTTC. This encodes CSVSGTGGSIYGYTF.

This clone appeared once. V and J are TRBV7-4 and TRBJ1-6; TRBD1 aligns across 9 bases. CDR1 is SGHVT, CDR2 SQSDAQ, per germline. This CDR3 is built from 17 residues. The V gene end was trimmed by 2 bases and the J gene end by 9 bases; junction bases not matched to a gene: 11. CDR3 sequence (DNA): TGTGCCAGCAGCTTAAGCGGTCAGGACAGGGGAGGTTCACCCCTCCACTTT. It translates to CASSLSGQDRGGSPLHF.

The gene calls are TRBV5-6 and TRBJ1-4; perhaps TRBD1 as D (5 bases). V was clipped by 4 bases and J by 3 bases, with 13 bases between them. The CDR3 is 15 amino acids. Germline V gene lookup returns CDR1 SGHDT and CDR2 YYEEEE. The CDR3 sequence is CASSRSGTANEKLFF. Here the CDR3 DNA reads TGTGCCAGCAGCCGGAGCGGGACGGCTAATGAAAAACTGTTTTTT.

In its sample, this clone was seen once. The chain uses TRBV6-1 and TRBJ1-1, with 8 bases fitting TRBD1. Trimming removed 3 bases from V and 1 base from J; junction bases left unmatched: 4. Per germline, CDR1 MNHNS and CDR2 SASEGT. This CDR3 has 15 amino acids. CDR3 coding DNA: TGTGCCAGCAGTGAGGGGACAGGATCGAACACTGAAGCTTTCTTT. Amino acid sequence: CASSEGTGSNTEAFF.

This sequence joins TRBV10-1 and TRBJ2-3; no clear D. CDR1 is WNHNN, CDR2 SYGVQD, per germline (reference sequence). Trimming pared 3 bases from V and 1 base from J, leaving 11 bases between. This CDR3 contains 15 residues. DNA for the CDR3: TGCGCCAGCAGTGAACCGCCGACTCGCACAGATACGCAGTATTTT. This gives the protein CASSEPPTRTDTQYF.

This clone occurred a few times. This chain connects TRBV19 to TRBJ1-6, with D unresolved. Germline V gene sequence: CDR1 LNHDA, CDR2 SQIVND (reference sequence). The CDR3 runs to 16 residues. Trimming removed 6 bases at V and 9 bases at J, with 21 bases between. CDR3 in DNA: TGTGCCAGTAGGTCGGGCTCCTACCTCCGGGGTTCACCCCTCCACTTT. It encodes CASRSGSYLRGSPLHF.

This clone was counted a few times. The chain is built from TRBV6-5 and TRBJ1-5; 8 positions match TRBD1. CDR3 size: 15 residues. Germline values: CDR1 MNHEY, CDR2 SVGAGI. J gave up 2 bases and V 4 bases, and 4 bases lay outside the gene matches. CDR3 in amino acids: CASSSSTGGNQPQHF. The CDR3 bases are TGTGCCAGCAGTTCCTCGACAGGGGGCAATCAGCCCCAGCATTTT.

The chain employs TRBV5-1 and TRBJ2-7; TRBD1 agrees at 7 bases. CDR1 is SGHRS, CDR2 YFSETQ, per germline. The CDR3 is made up of 16 amino acids. J was trimmed by 0 bases and V by 2 bases; bases with no gene match: 8. The DNA for the CDR3 is TGCGCCAGCAGCTTAGACGGACAGGCCAGCTCCTACGAGCAGTACTTC. Protein: CASSLDGQASSYEQYF.

The gene calls are TRBV10-3 and TRBJ2-1; 7 bases are a match to TRBD1. The V segment lost 6 bases and the J segment 5 bases; nucleotides outside the gene matches: 4. The CDR3 is 13 residues long. The germline CDR1 and CDR2 sequences are ENHRY and SYGVKD. CDR3 protein: CAIRTGDNNEQFF. In nucleotides, the CDR3 is TGTGCCATCAGAACAGGGGACAACAATGAGCAGTTCTTC.

The V and J genes are TRBV6-4 and TRBJ2-5; 10 bases fit TRBD1. The germline CDR1 and CDR2 sequences are MRHNA and SNTAGT. CDR3 length: 15 amino acids. V trimming: 6 bases; J trimming: 5 bases; junction bases outside the gene matches: 9. For the CDR3, the DNA is TGTGCCAGCAGCCGAAACGGACAGGGGGGGGAGACCCAGTACTTC. It specifies CASSRNGQGGETQYF.

The rearrangement joins TRBV30 to TRBJ2-4; a weak D match, TRBD1 (6 bases). Germline V gene data show CDR1 as GTSNPN and CDR2 as SVGIG (reference sequence). The CDR3 consists of 18 residues. Deletions cut 4 bases from V and 0 bases from J, with 22 bases between. CDR3 loop: CAWMKGVGGPVAKNIQYF. In nucleotides, the CDR3 is TGTGCCTGGATGAAGGGGGTTGGAGGACCTGTAGCCAAAAACATTCAGTACTTC.

The rearrangement joins TRBV9 to TRBJ2-2, with D unresolved. The germline V gene has CDR1 SGDLS and CDR2 YYNGEE. V was cut by 4 bases and J by 3 bases, with 7 bases left in between. The CDR3 extends over 13 amino acids. The CDR3 is CASSSVYTGELFF. For the CDR3, the DNA is TGTGCCAGCAGCTCGGTATACACCGGGGAGCTGTTTTTT.

The chain joins TRBV7-9 to TRBJ1-4, with D unresolved. The CDR3 runs 15 residues. Between the trimmed V and J ends, which lost 0 bases and 5 bases, there was a span of 10 bases. The germline V gene encodes CDR1 SEHNR and CDR2 FQNEAQ (reference sequence). The CDR3 loop is CASSLAGLQNEKLFF. The CDR3 DNA sequence: TGTGCCAGCAGCTTAGCAGGTCTACAGAATGAAAAACTGTTTTTT. The full variable domain, rest sourced from reference TRBV7-9 and TRBJ1-4, is DTGVSQNPRHKITKRGQNVTFRCDPISEHNRLYWYRQTLGQGPEFLTYFQNEAQLEKSRLLSDRFSAERPKGSFSTLEIQRTEQGDSAMYLCASSLAGLQNEKLFFGSGTQLSVL.

The rearrangement joins TRBV6-1 to TRBJ1-4; no clear D. Trimming stripped 1 base from V and 8 bases from J, with 11 bases between. The CDR3 length is 14 residues. Germline V CDR1 and CDR2: MNHNS, SASEGT. In DNA, the CDR3 is TGTGCCAGCAGTGAAGGATACTCCCGGGAAAAACTGTTTTTT. This codes for CASSEGYSREKLFF.

This chain connects TRBV7-9 to TRBJ1-4; no clear D gene. CDR1 SEHNR and CDR2 FQNEAQ come from the germline V gene (reference sequence). The CDR3 is 15 residues long. V lost 5 bases and J 7 bases, leaving 17 bases between the germline ends. Here the CDR3 reads CASSPPIIAAEKLFF. As DNA, the CDR3 is TGTGCCAGCAGCCCCCCGATAATCGCGGCTGAAAAACTGTTTTTT.

The V gene is TRBV27, the J gene TRBJ2-7; D is possibly TRBD1 (6 bases). Trimming shortened V by 5 bases and J by 3 bases, and 17 bases separated the two germline ends. The CDR3 covers 15 residues. Germline values: CDR1 MNHEY, CDR2 SMNVEV (reference sequence). CDR3 nucleotide sequence: TGTGCCAGCAGTCCAACCGCCAGGGGTTACTACGAGCAGTACTTC. This gives the protein CASSPTARGYYEQYF.